This is a list of T cell receptor beta chains from one sample in a study of low-dose radiotherapy and immunotherapy resistance in tumors. TCRdb analysed the reads with MiXCR anew, one entry per CDR3 protein. The repertoire holds some 85,000 distinct CDR3 sequences, with under 20% as singletons. The starting material was PBMCs, obtained before treatment. The receptors stem from a male donor with prostate cancer. CDR3s include the opening cysteine and the closing phenylalanine or tryptophan. Each record gives: J gene, V gene, D gene, clone size, CDR3 protein, CDR3 DNA. A D gene is named only where the DNA matches it firmly. Only some rows state a clone size, as once, few, many or a class for expanded clones.

TRBJ1-3,TRBV5-1,.,many,CASSLGVSGNTIYF,TGCGCCAGCAGCTTGGGGGTCTCTGGAAACACCATATATTTT
TRBJ1-6,TRBV28,TRBD1,many,CASKGDRGKDSPLHF,TGTGCCAGCAAAGGGGACAGGGGGAAGGATTCACCCCTCCACTTT
TRBJ2-7,TRBV9,TRBD1,many,CASSVGGQADYEQYF,TGTGCCAGCAGCGTAGGGGGACAGGCTGACTACGAGCAGTACTTC
TRBJ2-2,TRBV6-5,.,medium-sized,CASSYSGNGGELFF,TGTGCCAGCAGTTACTCGGGGAACGGCGGGGAGCTGTTTTTT
TRBJ2-3,TRBV29-1,.,many,CSVISDTQYF,TGCAGCGTCATCAGCGATACGCAGTATTTT
TRBJ1-5,TRBV15,.,many,CATSRVAGSQPQHF,TGTGCCACCAGCAGAGTAGCAGGGAGTCAGCCCCAGCATTTT
TRBJ2-1,TRBV11-2,TRBD2,many,CASSSPGLVLSGIGRNEQFF,TGTGCCAGCAGCTCACCGGGACTAGTTTTGAGCGGTATAGGTAGGAATGAGCAGTTCTTC
TRBJ2-7,TRBV5-4,TRBD2,many,CASSHKLAGGFYEQYF,TGTGCCAGCAGCCACAAACTAGCGGGAGGATTCTACGAGCAGTACTTC
TRBJ2-1,TRBV21-1,.,many,CARKGRTALNEQFF,TGTGCCAGAAAGGGTCGGACAGCGCTCAATGAGCAGTTCTTC
TRBJ2-5,TRBV6-6,TRBD1,many,CASSRGQGQETQYF,TGTGCCAGCAGTCGAGGACAGGGCCAAGAGACCCAGTACTTC
TRBJ2-3,TRBV2,TRBD2,large,CASSGSSGGNTQYF,TGTGCCAGCAGTGGAAGTAGCGGGGGGAATACGCAGTATTTT
TRBJ2-7,TRBV11-2,.,many,CASSSTYEQYF,TGTGCCAGCAGCTCGACCTACGAGCAGTACTTC
TRBJ2-3,TRBV5-1,.,.,CASSLEVVTDTQYF,TGCGCCAGCAGCTTGGAGGTGGTAACAGATACGCAGTATTTT
TRBJ2-5,TRBV20-1,.,many,CSARGRTRETQYF,TGCAGTGCTAGGGGGCGGACTCGGGAGACCCAGTACTTC
TRBJ1-6,TRBV12-3/TRBV12-4,TRBD1,many,CASSPTGDNSPLHF,TGTGCCAGCAGCCCGACAGGGGATAATTCACCCCTCCACTTT
TRBJ2-3,TRBV5-1,.,many,CASSLGGAHTDTQYF,TGCGCCAGCAGCTTGGGGGGAGCGCACACAGATACGCAGTATTTT
TRBJ1-5,TRBV28,TRBD1,many,CASSLNPRTGANQPQHF,TGTGCCAGCAGTTTAAACCCCAGGACAGGGGCCAATCAGCCCCAGCATTTT
TRBJ1-2,TRBV5-6,TRBD1,many,CASSRDRGFMPFFGYTF,TGTGCCAGCAGCAGAGACAGGGGTTTCATGCCCTTTTTTGGCTACACCTTC
TRBJ1-1,TRBV9,.,.,CASSLNPERNTEAFF,TGTGCCAGCAGCCTCAACCCCGAAAGGAACACTGAAGCTTTCTTT
TRBJ2-2,TRBV6-2/TRBV6-3,.,many,CASSYSTRGNTGELFF,TGTGCCAGCAGTTACTCGACCAGGGGAAACACCGGGGAGCTGTTTTTT
TRBJ1-1,TRBV7-9,.,few,CASSLVQGFTEAFF,TGTGCCAGCAGCTTAGTCCAGGGATTCACTGAAGCTTTCTTT
TRBJ2-5,TRBV5-1,.,many,CASSLGLLGGKETQYF,TGCGCCAGCAGCTTAGGTCTTTTAGGTGGGAAAGAGACCCAGTACTTC
TRBJ2-2,TRBV2,.,.,CASSSGSGIGTGELFFFFF,.
TRBJ2-2,TRBV4-2,TRBD1,many,CASSQVQGAFGELFF,TGTGCCAGCAGCCAAGTCCAGGGGGCATTCGGGGAGCTGTTTTTT
TRBJ2-1,TRBV7-2,TRBD2,many,CASSLLAGYNEQFF,TGTGCCAGCAGCTTACTAGCGGGGTACAATGAGCAGTTCTTC
TRBJ2-6,TRBV19,.,.,CASMRGSGANVLTF,TGTGCCAGTATGAGGGGCTCTGGGGCCAACGTCCTGACTTTC
TRBJ1-4,TRBV18,.,many,CASSPEGGGGEKLFF,TGTGCCAGCTCCCCAGAGGGGGGCGGAGGTGAAAAACTGTTTTTT
TRBJ2-7,TRBV20-1,.,many,CSARDLDGGYEQYF,TGCAGTGCTAGAGATCTAGACGGGGGCTACGAGCAGTACTTC
TRBJ2-1,TRBV10-3,.,many,CAISEGLLNEQFF,TGTGCCATCAGTGAAGGACTACTGAATGAGCAGTTCTTC
TRBJ1-6,TRBV2,.,many,CASGAGLNSPLHF,TGTGCCAGCGGCGCAGGCCTAAATTCACCCCTCCACTTT
TRBJ2-7,TRBV5-4,.,many,CASSQYGLESYEQYF,TGTGCCAGCAGCCAATATGGGCTGGAATCCTACGAGCAGTACTTC
TRBJ2-7,TRBV5-5,.,many,CASSLFGDHEQYF,TGTGCCAGCAGCCTGTTTGGGGACCACGAGCAGTACTTC
TRBJ2-3,TRBV28,TRBD2,many,CASSPYPGLVSTDTQYF,TGTGCCAGCAGTCCTTACCCGGGACTAGTTAGCACAGATACGCAGTATTTT
TRBJ1-1,TRBV30,TRBD1,many,CAQGQGHTEAFF,TGTGCCCAGGGACAGGGCCACACTGAAGCTTTCTTT
TRBJ2-3,TRBV5-1,TRBD2,many,CASGTSGGASDTQYF,TGCGCCAGTGGGACTAGCGGGGGGGCATCAGATACGCAGTATTTT
TRBJ2-3,TRBV5-1,TRBD1,many,CASSSATGGTSTDTQYF,TGCGCCAGCAGCTCGGCGACAGGGGGGACTAGCACAGATACGCAGTATTTT
TRBJ2-4,TRBV19,.,many,CASSTLTGLAKNIQYF,TGTGCCAGTAGTACCCTGACGGGGCTAGCCAAAAACATTCAGTACTTC
TRBJ1-4,TRBV12-3/TRBV12-4,TRBD1,many,CASSRTGEGEKLFF,TGTGCCAGCAGCCGGACAGGGGAAGGTGAAAAACTGTTTTTT
TRBJ2-7,TRBV11-2,TRBD2,many,CASSLMGREAYEQYF,TGTGCCAGCAGCTTAATGGGGCGGGAGGCCTACGAGCAGTACTTC
TRBJ1-1,TRBV7-2,.,.,CASSHPNWGSMNTEAFF,TGTGCCAGCAGCCATCCAAATTGGGGTAGCATGAACACTGAAGCTTTCTTT
TRBJ1-3,TRBV6-7,.,many,CASSQLDTSDSGNTIYF,TGTGCCAGCAGTCAATTGGACACTTCCGACTCTGGAAACACCATATATTTT
TRBJ1-4,TRBV7-9,.,many,CASSFEPGRNEKLFF,TGTGCCAGCAGCTTCGAACCAGGACGTAATGAAAAACTGTTTTTT
TRBJ1-1,TRBV2,.,.,CANRSTEAFF,TGTGCCAACCGAAGCACTGAAGCTTTCTTT
TRBJ1-1,TRBV4-3,TRBD1,many,CASSRSDLTGGNTEAFF,TGCGCCAGCAGCCGATCGGATCTGACAGGGGGGAACACTGAAGCTTTCTTT
TRBJ2-1,TRBV5-1,TRBD1,few,CASDTGGRGFYNEQFF,TGCGCCAGCGATACAGGGGGCCGAGGTTTCTACAATGAGCAGTTCTTC
TRBJ2-1,TRBV3-1,.,many,CASSQFSAGLPGNEQFF,TGTGCCAGCAGCCAATTTTCGGCGGGACTTCCAGGGAATGAGCAGTTCTTC
TRBJ2-1,TRBV21-1,.,many,CASDSNNEQFF,TGTGCCAGCGACAGCAACAATGAGCAGTTCTTC
TRBJ2-1,TRBV20-1,.,many,CSARGTNNEQFF,TGCAGTGCTAGGGGTACAAACAATGAGCAGTTCTTC
TRBJ2-5,TRBV11-2,.,.,CASALGGRETQYF,TGTGCCAGCGCCCTCGGGGGCCGAGAGACCCAGTACTTC
TRBJ2-7,TRBV4-3,.,many,CASSRGLQGGYEQYF,TGCGCCAGCAGCCGAGGCCTTCAGGGAGGCTACGAGCAGTACTTC
TRBJ2-3,TRBV20-1,TRBD2,many,CSARVRLAGGPIDTQYF,TGCAGTGCTAGAGTGAGGCTAGCGGGGGGGCCTATAGATACGCAGTATTTT
TRBJ2-2,TRBV3-1,TRBD2,many,CASSGKREPNTGELFF,TGTGCCAGCAGCGGCAAGCGGGAGCCGAACACCGGGGAGCTGTTTTTT
TRBJ1-4,TRBV19,.,many,CASIPPRPDSGKLFF,TGTGCCAGTATTCCCCCACGGCCCGACAGCGGAAAACTGTTTTTT